These 23 T cell receptor beta chains were all obtained from the same sample, sequenced in a study of vaccination and CD4 T cells after COVID-19. The Oncomine TCR Beta short-read assay was applied to DNA of cultured CD4+ T cells. A single record per CDR3 protein comes from TCRdb applying MiXCR to the PCR reads. The sample comprises over 9,000 distinct CDR3 sequences, 43% of which are singletons, and about a fifth rests with the top ten. No antigen is known for these receptors. Treatment meaning: roughly ten-day PBMC culture with coronavirus spike peptide pools or control peptides (ViraFEST assay). The sequenced sample consisted of CD4+ T cells from blood, cultured in vitro. The receptors were sampled from a human donor who had recovered from COVID-19.

The rearrangement joins TRBV20-1 to TRBJ2-5; TRBD1 might be the D (5 bases). The CDR3 totals 16 residues. Germline V gene lookup returns CDR1 DFQATT and CDR2 SNEGSKA (reference sequence). The V gene lost 6 bases and the J gene lost 4 bases, with 24 bases spanning the gap. The CDR3 protein is CSAEGIGALVRETQYF. The CDR3 region has the DNA TGCAGTGCGGAAGGGATAGGGGCCCTAGTTAGAGAGACCCAGTACTTC.

The chain couples TRBV6-2 or TRBV6-3 to TRBJ1-4; D not resolved. Trimming took off 9 bases at V and 6 bases at J, with 14 bases between the two ends. The germline V gene has CDR1 MNHEY and CDR2 SVGEGT. The CDR3 spans 13 residues. The CDR3 spells CASRLQRDEKLFF. The CDR3 nucleotides are TGTGCCAGTAGGCTCCAGCGGGATGAAAAACTGTTTTTT.

This clonotype was observed a few times. The V gene is TRBV6-5, the J gene TRBJ2-5; 9 bases map to TRBD2. V lost 4 bases, J lost 5 bases, and 14 bases stayed unmatched. This CDR3 contains 17 residues. CDR1 is MNHEY and CDR2 is SVGAGI in the germline V gene. CDR3 sequence reads: CASSSTGTSRFEETQYF. The CDR3 nucleotides read TGTGCCAGCAGTTCAACAGGGACTAGCAGGTTTGAGGAGACCCAGTACTTC.

V gene TRBV11-3 combines with J gene TRBJ2-2; D is perhaps TRBD1 (5 bases). Trimming stripped 1 base from V and 1 base from J, with 19 bases between. The CDR3 has 19 residues. Germline CDR1 is SGHNT and CDR2 is YENEEA. CDR3 nucleotides: TGTGCCAGCAGCTTAGCCCTTGGAATGGGGCCGGGGAACACCGGGGAGCTGTTTTTT. Amino acids: CASSLALGMGPGNTGELFF.

This clonotype was recorded a few times. This chain connects TRBV5-1 to TRBJ2-7; D not certain. V was cut by 1 base and J by 3 bases, with 14 bases left in between. The CDR3 is 15 residues long. Germline V lookup: CDR1 SGHRS, CDR2 YFSETQ. The CDR3 loop reads CASSLMPISVYEQYF. In nucleotides, the CDR3 is TGCGCCAGCAGCTTGATGCCAATTTCGGTCTACGAGCAGTACTTC.

The chain joins TRBV19 to TRBJ1-2; the match to TRBD1 covers 9 bases. The ends lost 4 bases at V and 4 bases at J; junction bases unmatched: 4. CDR3 length: 14 amino acids. The germline V gene encodes CDR1 LNHDA and CDR2 SQIVND (reference sequence). CDR3 coding DNA: TGTGCCAGTAGTACCCGGGACAGGGTCTATGGCTACACCTTC. Translating gives CASSTRDRVYGYTF.

This clonotype has just a few counts. This chain connects TRBV19 to TRBJ1-2, with 11 bases that match TRBD1. With V trimmed by 4 bases and J by 2 bases, 0 bases remained unmatched. This CDR3 has 14 amino acids. Germline CDR1 and CDR2: LNHDA and SQIVND (reference sequence). The CDR3 region has the DNA TGTGCCAGTAGTAGGGACAGGGGGAACTATGGCTACACCTTC. This gives the protein CASSRDRGNYGYTF.

V and J are TRBV7-2 and TRBJ1-1; D call uncertain. Germline V gene lookup returns CDR1 SGHTA and CDR2 FQGNSA. V dropped 1 base and J dropped 3 bases, with 12 bases sitting between them. This CDR3 comprises 15 residues. The CDR3 DNA reads as TGTGCCAGCAGCTTAGGAGGAGGGAGGCACACTGAAGCTTTCTTT. Translated: CASSLGGGRHTEAFF.

This chain links TRBV20-1 with TRBJ2-5; D is unclear. This CDR3 contains 13 residues. The V and J ends lost 3 bases and 2 bases respectively, with 10 bases between them. CDR1 DFQATT and CDR2 SNEGSKA come from the germline V gene (reference sequence). Written as DNA, the CDR3 is TGCAGTGCTAGCGGCAGCTTACAAGAGACCCAGTACTTC. Encoded protein: CSASGSLQETQYF.

This clonotype was recorded a few times. The CDR3 protein is CASRRGGTGELPQHF. CDR3 DNA: TGTGCCAGCAGACGGGGAGGGACAGGGGAATTGCCCCAGCATTTT. The genes are TRBV6-1 and TRBJ1-5; 10 positions agree with TRBD1. Germline trimming cut 6 bases from V and 9 bases from J; bases unmatched to any gene: 11. The CDR3 has 15 amino acids. Germline lookup yields CDR1 MNHNS and CDR2 SASEGT.

The chain links TRBV7-6 to TRBJ2-3; perhaps TRBD2 as D (5 bases). Germline CDR1 and CDR2: SGHVS and FNYEAQ. This CDR3 is built from 14 residues. The V end lost 4 bases, the J end lost 0 bases, and 8 bases lay between the germline ends. CDR3 nucleotide sequence: TGTGCCAGCAGCTCAGTAGCGAGCACAGATACGCAGTATTTT. Translation gives CASSSVASTDTQYF.

The chain couples TRBV4-1 to TRBJ1-2; TRBD1 aligns across 11 bases. Trimming cost V 0 bases and J 4 bases; bases outside gene matches: 7. The germline V gene encodes CDR1 MGHRA and CDR2 YSYEKL. This CDR3 spans 17 amino acids. The CDR3 spells CASSQDRDRGMVYGYTF. CDR3 coding DNA: TGCGCCAGCAGCCAAGACCGGGACAGGGGGATGGTCTATGGCTACACCTTC.

This clonotype was counted only a few times. CDR3 protein: CASSTGLSNYGYTF. The CDR3 DNA reads as TGTGCCAGCAGCACAGGGTTAAGTAACTATGGCTACACCTTC. This chain links TRBV2 with TRBJ1-2, with TRBD1 as a possible D gene (6 bases). Trimming shortened V by 6 bases and J by 1 base, and 12 bases separated the two germline ends. Germline CDR1 reads SNHLY; CDR2 reads FYNNEI. CDR3 size: 14 residues. The full variable domain, in which reference TRBV2 and TRBJ1-2 provide the parts outside the CDR3, is EPEVTQTPSHQVTQMGQEVILRCVPISNHLYFYWYRQILGQKVEFLVSFYNNEISEKSEIFDDQFSVERPDGSNFTLKIRSTKLEDSAMYFCASSTGLSNYGYTFGSGTRLTVV.

The gene calls are TRBV24-1 and TRBJ1-1; TRBD1 agrees at 7 bases. CDR3 size: 13 residues. Per germline, CDR1 KGHDR and CDR2 SFDVKD. The J segment lost 5 bases and the V segment lost 9 bases, leaving 8 bases of the junction unmatched. This CDR3 reads CATSQGGRTEAFF. In DNA, the CDR3 is TGTGCCACCTCGCAGGGGGGCAGAACTGAAGCTTTCTTT.

This clonotype occurred a few times. V and J are TRBV19 and TRBJ1-6; D is unclear. This CDR3 spans 16 amino acids. V was pared by 4 bases and J by 14 bases, with 24 bases between. Germline lookup yields CDR1 LNHDA and CDR2 SQIVND (reference sequence). The CDR3 DNA is TGTGCCAGTAGTAGCCCCTCCTCCCGCGGGTATGCGGCCCTCCACTTT. Translation: CASSSPSSRGYAALHF.

The rearrangement joins TRBV11-3 to TRBJ1-1, with D uncertain. V lost 5 bases and J 6 bases, leaving 10 bases between the germline ends. Germline CDR1 and CDR2: SGHNT and YENEEA. This CDR3 region has 12 residues. The CDR3 is CASSPRVSEAFF. Written as DNA, the CDR3 is TGTGCCAGCAGCCCCCGGGTCTCTGAAGCTTTCTTT.

The rearrangement links TRBV10-3 to TRBJ1-2, with a possible D match to TRBD1 (6 bases). Trimming pared 0 bases from V and 9 bases from J, leaving 17 bases between. Looked up from germline, CDR1 is ENHRY and CDR2 is SYGVKD. The CDR3 loop spans 15 amino acids. CDR3 DNA: TGTGCCATCAGTGAGTCCGGGGGAGGGACACGGAGCTACACCTTC. Translation: CAISESGGGTRSYTF.

V and J are TRBV5-1 and TRBJ2-5; a possible D gene is TRBD2 (6 bases). Germline lookup yields CDR1 SGHRS and CDR2 YFSETQ. The CDR3 sequence is 13 residues long. The V end was cut by 2 bases, the J end by 3 bases, with 8 bases between. The CDR3 coding sequence is TGCGCCAGCAGCTTCCCGGGGGAAGAGACCCAGTACTTC. It codes for CASSFPGEETQYF.

The CDR3 nucleotides are TGTGCCAGCAGCTTGGTCGACAGGGGGCAAGGCTATGGCTACACCTTC. Protein product: CASSLVDRGQGYGYTF. The rearrangement joins TRBV5-4 to TRBJ1-2; 10 bases match TRBD1. The V gene end was trimmed by 0 bases and the J gene end by 4 bases; junction bases not matched to a gene: 6. The germline V gene has CDR1 SGHNT and CDR2 YYREEE (reference sequence). The length of the CDR3 is 16 residues. Full variable domain (outside the CDR3, taken from reference TRBV5-4 and TRBJ1-2): ETGVTQSPTHLIKTRGQQVTLRCSSQSGHNTVSWYQQALGQGPQFIFQYYREEENGRGNFPPRFSGLQFPNYSSELNVNALELDDSALYLCASSLVDRGQGYGYTFGSGTRLTVV.

This clonotype was observed a few times. The chain employs TRBV29-1 and TRBJ1-5; maybe TRBD1 (6 bases). The ends were cut back, 6 bases at V and 8 bases at J, with 17 bases in the middle. The germline V gene encodes CDR1 SQVTM and CDR2 ANQGSEA. The CDR3 extends over 13 amino acids. Written as DNA, the CDR3 is TGCAGCGTCCAGGAGACAGGTTTAAAGCCCCAGCATTTT. Its translation is CSVQETGLKPQHF.

The genes are TRBV7-9 and TRBJ1-2, with unresolved D. This CDR3 has 11 residues. V was cut by 10 bases and J by 8 bases, with 14 bases left in between. From germline, CDR1 is SEHNR and CDR2 FQNEAQ (reference sequence). DNA of the CDR3: TGTGCCACGCGAGAGGCAGGCGGCTACACCTTC. Translating gives CATREAGGYTF.

This chain connects TRBV5-1 to TRBJ2-3, with 11 bases identical to TRBD2. The CDR3 loop spans 16 amino acids. CDR1 is SGHRS, CDR2 YFSETQ, per germline. The junction had 8 bases not matched to a gene; V was cut back by 2 bases and J by 6 bases. CDR3 amino acids: CASSFSGGAYMDTQYF. CDR3 nucleotide sequence: TGCGCCAGCAGCTTTAGCGGGGGGGCCTATATGGATACGCAGTATTTT. Full variable domain (remainder filled in from reference TRBV5-1 and TRBJ2-3): KAGVTQTPRYLIKTRGQQVTLSCSPISGHRSVSWYQQTPGQGLQFLFEYFSETQRNKGNFPGRFSGRQFSNSRSEMNVSTLELGDSALYLCASSFSGGAYMDTQYFGPGTRLTVL.

This clonotype has a handful of counts. This rearrangement joins TRBV2 to TRBJ1-5; tentative D call: TRBD1 (6 bases). This CDR3 has 14 residues. Trimming pared 1 base from V and 3 bases from J, leaving 7 bases between. From germline, CDR1 is SNHLY and CDR2 FYNNEI. The DNA of the CDR3 is TGTGCCAGCAGTGAAGGACAGGTCAATCAGCCCCAGCATTTT. Translating it yields CASSEGQVNQPQHF.